The 4 T cell receptor beta chains given below trace back to one sample, sequenced in a study of T cells in Graves' hyperthyroidism and ophthalmopathy. TCR beta CDR3 region amplification was performed from RNA transcripts. When the TCR CDR3 underwent first-round RT-PCR, the HTBI primer set was used. One entry per CDR3 protein results from TCRdb running MiXCR on the multiplex PCR reads. The sample has hundreds of thousands of distinct CDR3 sequences; approximately 15% are singletons. The sample was blood. These receptors were collected from a woman aged 18-30 years with Graves' hyperthyroidism.

The sample holds a few counts of this clonotype. The chain links TRBV20-1 to TRBJ1-1; 7 bases map to TRBD1. The CDR3 is made up of 13 amino acids. Germline V gives CDR1 DFQATT, CDR2 SNEGSKA (reference sequence). Trimming cost V 3 bases and J 10 bases; bases outside gene matches: 11. CDR3: CSASPDRDFVAFF. Written as DNA, the CDR3 is TGCAGTGCTAGCCCAGACAGGGATTTTGTAGCTTTCTTT.

This clonotype was counted at least ten times. The V gene is TRBV13, the J gene TRBJ2-3, with D possibly matching TRBD2 (5 bases). Trimming shortened V by 8 bases and J by 4 bases, and 19 bases separated the two germline ends. Germline V gene data show CDR1 as PRHDT and CDR2 as FYEKMQ (reference sequence). The CDR3 has 15 residues. The CDR3 loop reads CASDTRGRPSDTQYF. As DNA, the CDR3 is TGTGCCAGCGACACCCGGGGTAGACCCTCAGATACGCAGTATTTT.

This chain uses TRBV12-3 or TRBV12-4 with TRBJ1-1; D is ambiguous. The CDR3 spans 11 residues. Trimming removed 8 bases at V and 4 bases at J, with 8 bases between. CDR3 sequence (DNA): TGTGCCAGCCAGGCCCTCACTGAAGCTTTCTTT. Translation gives CASQALTEAFF.

The chain has TRBV28 and TRBJ2-7; 10 bases map to TRBD2. V was clipped by 4 bases and J by 0 bases; unmatched bases: 6. The germline gives CDR1 MDHEN, CDR2 SYDVKM. The CDR3 length is 16 residues. CDR3 loop: CASSSPASGSSYEQYF. The CDR3 DNA sequence: TGTGCCAGCAGTTCCCCGGCTAGCGGGAGCTCCTACGAGCAGTACTTC.